What follows describes a single T cell receptor (beta chain). Its antigen is as yet unknown. The record originates from a study of T cell responses to AZD1222 COVID-19 vaccine. Study conclusions and caveats: Nearly half of the spike-specific TCRs reportedly recognize variant regions that carry no mutations. Repertoires in all cases were sampled only once the peak T cell response had passed. At baseline, just a handful of AZD1222 recipients tested seropositive. Across spike, vaccine-associated CD4 TCRs were found, dominant at 160-218 and 743-854.

The repertoire was sequenced with immunoSEQ multiplex PCR; TCRdb's copy has only in-frame clones and lacks some. In the table there are 100,000 to 150,000 clones, roughly 91% of which are singletons. The clonotype was recovered from an adult in good health. The sample was peripheral blood, taken on day 0 of MenACWY control vaccination.

The CDR3 coding sequence is TGTGCCAGCAGCGTGACCGGGACCCAGAGCTCCTATAATTCACCCCTCCACTTT. It encodes CASSVTGTQSSYNSPLHF. This chain connects TRBV9 to TRBJ1-6, with D possibly being TRBD1 (5 bases). V lost 2 bases, J lost 0 bases, and 15 bases lay in between. The CDR3 runs to 18 residues. Germline lookup yields CDR1 SGDLS and CDR2 YYNGEE.